The clone carrying this T cell receptor (beta chain) was seen a handful of times. The antigen remains undetermined. TCRdb reanalysed the RT-PCR reads using MiXCR and keeps one entry per CDR3 protein. This table has 250,000 to 350,000 distinct CDR3 sequences, around 20% appearing once. The sample originates from a study of response to subunit inactivated influenza vaccine. Study-level results: New T cells are recruited in small numbers by each seasonal influenza vaccination, according to the authors' suggestion.

Trimming pared 2 bases from V and 1 base from J, leaving 8 bases between. Germline V gene lookup returns CDR1 KGHDR and CDR2 SFDVKD. This CDR3 is 15 amino acids long. The sequenced sample was PBMCs from blood, obtained about 19 months after vaccination. This sequence was found in a man aged 45 to 75 who received an inactivated influenza vaccine. V is TRBV24-1 and J is TRBJ1-5, with a weak D call TRBD1 (5 bases). CDR3 protein: CATSDWGPSNQPQHF. For the CDR3, the DNA is TGTGCCACCAGTGATTGGGGCCCCAGCAATCAGCCCCAGCATTTT.